One sample yielded the 2 T cell receptor beta chains listed below, sequenced in a study of blood T cell repertoires in COVID-19. Using immunoSEQ multiplex PCR, the repertoire was profiled, and TCRdb retains in-frame clones only, with some absent. The sample includes hundreds of thousands of clones, 89% seen only once; the top ten take approximately 3%. The specimen was peripheral blood. Every receptor here comes from a woman aged 25 to 45 with COVID-19, enrolled during active disease.

This chain links TRBV6-6 with TRBJ1-2, with D perhaps TRBD1 (5 bases). V was cut by 3 bases and J by 2 bases, with 10 bases left in between. Germline loops: CDR1 MNHNY, CDR2 SVGAGI (reference sequence). CDR3 size: 14 residues. CDR3 DNA sequence: TGTGCCAGCAGTTATGGGGGGAACAACTATGGCTACACCTTC. It specifies CASSYGGNNYGYTF.

The chain uses TRBV9 and TRBJ2-2; D may be TRBD1 (5 bases). This CDR3 contains 14 residues. Looked up from germline, CDR1 is SGDLS and CDR2 is YYNGEE. With 0 bases removed from V and 6 bases from J, the gap between germline ends came to 9 bases. In DNA form, the CDR3 reads TGTGCCAGCAGCGTAGATGGCAGGGCCGGGGAGCTGTTTTTT. It encodes CASSVDGRAGELFF.